This T cell receptor (beta chain) is drawn from a study of Graves' ophthalmopathy and Graves' hyperthyroidism. The CDR3 is made up of 11 amino acids. CDR1 and CDR2 from the germline V gene are KGHSY and FQNENV. Trimming left V 1 base short and J 5 bases short, with 3 bases between. General study points: In blood, most expanded thyroid clonotypes above 0.001 frequency were also detected. The model achieved 70.59% sensitivity and 72.22% specificity for ophthalmopathy progression.

This clonotype was recorded at least ten times. Antigen unknown. CDR3 regions of TCR beta were amplified from RNA transcripts. HTBI primers primed a first-round RT-PCR, and a second-round multiplex PCR followed. TCRdb reprocessed the multiplex PCR reads via MiXCR and lists one record per CDR3 protein. The sample contains about 220,000 distinct CDR3 sequences, roughly a fifth of which appear only once. If patients had other autoimmune diseases, uncontrolled infections, pregnancy or lactation, they were excluded. The gene calls are TRBV16 and TRBJ2-7; the D is unclear. Source material: peripheral blood. This TCR derives from a woman in her forties or fifties with Graves' ophthalmopathy. The CDR3 here is CASSQYDEQYF. CDR3 nucleotide sequence: TGTGCCAGCAGCCAATACGACGAGCAGTACTTC.